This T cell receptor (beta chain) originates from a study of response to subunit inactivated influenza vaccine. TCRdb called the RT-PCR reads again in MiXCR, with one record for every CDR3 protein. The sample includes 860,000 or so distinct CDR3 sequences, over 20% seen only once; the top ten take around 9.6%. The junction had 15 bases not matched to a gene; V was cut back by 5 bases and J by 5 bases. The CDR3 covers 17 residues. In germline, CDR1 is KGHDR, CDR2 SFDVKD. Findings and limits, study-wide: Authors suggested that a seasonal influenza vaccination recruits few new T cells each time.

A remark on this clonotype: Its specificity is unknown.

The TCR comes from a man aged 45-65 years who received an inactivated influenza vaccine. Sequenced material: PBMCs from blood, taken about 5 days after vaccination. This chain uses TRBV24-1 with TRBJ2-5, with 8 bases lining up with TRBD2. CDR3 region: CATSVSRDQRGMETQYF. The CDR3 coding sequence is TGTGCCACCAGTGTCTCTAGGGACCAGCGGGGGATGGAGACCCAGTACTTC.